What follows are 9 T cell receptor beta chains derived from one specimen sequenced in a study of glioma-infiltrating T cells. TCR alpha and beta CDR3 regions were amplified from RNA using iRepertoire nested multiplex PCR. TCRdb reanalysed the multiplex PCR reads using MiXCR and keeps one entry per CDR3 protein. The sample has around 350,000 distinct CDR3 sequences; roughly two fifths are singletons. Specimen: glioma tissue, nonneoplastic brain tissue, or PBMCs (not recorded which). All receptors derive from a human donor with low-grade glioma or glioblastoma, undergoing nonglioma brain surgery, or in good health (not recorded which).

The rearrangement joins TRBV7-4 to TRBJ2-3, with D possibly TRBD1 on 6 matching bases. CDR3 length: 17 residues. Germline CDR1 reads SGHVT; CDR2 reads SQSDAQ. V gave up 1 base and J gave up 2 bases, with 16 bases separating them. This CDR3 is CASSLGSGQDSTDTQYF. Here the CDR3 DNA reads TGTGCCAGCAGCTTAGGTTCGGGACAAGACTCCACAGATACGCAGTATTTT.

The sample holds one count of this clonotype. This may stem from a read error, because a much larger clone lies one nucleotide away. The CDR3 protein is CASRLRFLYEQFF. CDR3 nucleotides: TGTGCCAGCAGGTTGAGGTTCCTCTACGAGCAGTTCTTC. This chain uses TRBV28 with TRBJ2-1, with D unresolved. Germline V gives CDR1 MDHEN, CDR2 SYDVKM. The germline V and J ends were trimmed by 6 bases and 10 bases, with 16 bases remaining between them. The CDR3 length is 13 residues.

The chain couples TRBV20-1 to TRBJ2-1, with 12 nucleotides matching TRBD2. The CDR3 is 16 residues long. Trimming at V came to 2 bases and at J to 5 bases, leaving 7 bases not matched to a gene. CDR1 DFQATT and CDR2 SNEGSKA come from the germline V gene (reference sequence). For the CDR3, the DNA is TGCAGTGCTAGATTACCGGGACTAGCGGGTAACAATGAGCAGTTCTTC. Protein: CSARLPGLAGNNEQFF.

The chain employs TRBV25-1 and TRBJ2-5; D unclear. This CDR3 has 14 residues. V was clipped by 5 bases and J by 4 bases, with 14 bases between them. The germline V gene has CDR1 MGHDK and CDR2 SYGVNS. CDR3 nucleotide sequence: TGTGCCAGCAGTCACACCCCCTACGGAGAGACCCAGTACTTC. It codes for CASSHTPYGETQYF.

This clonotype was counted at least ten times. This chain connects TRBV20-1 to TRBJ1-2; the D is unclear. V was pared by 8 bases and J by 4 bases, with 14 bases between. The CDR3 consists of 12 residues. Germline-derived CDR1 and CDR2 are DFQATT and SNEGSKA (reference sequence). Here the CDR3 reads CSLKLGPYGYTF. In nucleotides, the CDR3 is TGCAGTCTCAAGTTAGGGCCCTATGGCTACACCTTC.

The chain recombines TRBV3-1 with TRBJ2-1, with unresolved D. The CDR3 is 13 residues long. V lost 1 base and J 7 bases, leaving 8 bases between the germline ends. Germline CDR1 is LGHDT and CDR2 is YNNKEL (reference sequence). The CDR3: CASSQADPNEQFF. The CDR3 DNA reads TGTGCCAGCAGCCAAGCGGACCCAAATGAGCAGTTCTTC.

The chain has TRBV9 and TRBJ2-5; no firm D call. This CDR3 is 13 amino acids long. The germline CDR1 and CDR2 sequences are SGDLS and YYNGEE. Trimming took 1 base from V and 2 from J, leaving 6 bases between them. CDR3 sequence reads: CASSVSEQETQYF. The CDR3 DNA sequence: TGTGCCAGCAGCGTATCAGAACAAGAGACCCAGTACTTC.

This chain connects TRBV4-1 to TRBJ2-7; the D gene is possibly TRBD1 (6 bases). The germline CDR1 and CDR2 sequences are MGHRA and YSYEKL. V was pared by 4 bases and J by 0 bases, with 13 bases between. This CDR3 spans 15 amino acids. Here the CDR3 reads CASSPQEGDSYEQYF. The CDR3 coding sequence is TGCGCCAGCAGCCCTCAAGAGGGGGACTCCTACGAGCAGTACTTC.

To note about this clonotype: Just one base apart from a much larger clone, this may be a read error. This rearrangement joins TRBV2 to TRBJ1-6, with TRBD1 as a possible D gene (5 bases). The CDR3 spans 15 residues. Germline CDR1 and CDR2: SNHLY and FYNNEI. The CDR3, as DNA: TGTGCCAGCAGTGAAGTCCCAGGGTTCAATTCACCCCACCACTTT. Protein: CASSEVPGFNSPHHF.